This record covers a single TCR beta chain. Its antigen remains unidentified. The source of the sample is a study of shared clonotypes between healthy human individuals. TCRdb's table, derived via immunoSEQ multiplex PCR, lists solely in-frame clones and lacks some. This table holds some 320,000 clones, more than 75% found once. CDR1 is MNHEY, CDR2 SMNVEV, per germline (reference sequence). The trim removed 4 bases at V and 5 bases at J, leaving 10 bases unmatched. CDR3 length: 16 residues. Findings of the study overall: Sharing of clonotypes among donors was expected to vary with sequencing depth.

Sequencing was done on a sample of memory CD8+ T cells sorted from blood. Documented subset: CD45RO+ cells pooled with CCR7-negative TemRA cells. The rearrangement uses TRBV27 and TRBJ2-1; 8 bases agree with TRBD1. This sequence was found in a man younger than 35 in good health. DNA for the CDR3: TGTGCCAGCAGTTGGGAAAGGACAGGGATCAACAATGAGCAGTTCTTC. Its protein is CASSWERTGINNEQFF.